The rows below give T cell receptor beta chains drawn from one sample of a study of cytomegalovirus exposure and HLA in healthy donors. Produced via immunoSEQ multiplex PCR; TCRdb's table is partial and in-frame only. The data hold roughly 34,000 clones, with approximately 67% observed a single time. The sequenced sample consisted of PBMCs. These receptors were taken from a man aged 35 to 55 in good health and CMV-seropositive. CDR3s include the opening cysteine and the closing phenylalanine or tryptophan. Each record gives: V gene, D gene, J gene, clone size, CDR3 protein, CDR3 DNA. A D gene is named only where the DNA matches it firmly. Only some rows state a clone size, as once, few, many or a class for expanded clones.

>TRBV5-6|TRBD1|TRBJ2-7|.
CASSPGTGFIHEQYF
TGTGCCAGCAGCCCAGGGACAGGGTTCATACACGAGCAGTACTTC
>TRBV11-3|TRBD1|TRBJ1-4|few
CASSPSDRGNEKLFF
TGTGCCAGCAGCCCCTCAGACAGGGGTAATGAAAAACTGTTTTTT
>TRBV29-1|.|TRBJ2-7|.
CSVCPTGSYEQYF
TGCAGCGTTTGTCCCACCGGGTCCTACGAGCAGTACTTC
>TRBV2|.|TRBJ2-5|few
CASSEALGVAGVMTQYF
TGTGCCAGCAGTGAAGCGTTGGGGGTGGCAGGGGTTATGACCCAGTACTTC
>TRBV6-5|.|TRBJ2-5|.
CASSAVRAGQETQYF
TGTGCCAGCAGTGCCGTGCGAGCGGGCCAAGAGACCCAGTACTTC
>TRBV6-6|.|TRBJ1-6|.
CASSYGTPGNSPLHF
TGTGCCAGCAGTTACGGAACCCCGGGGAATTCACCCCTCCACTTT
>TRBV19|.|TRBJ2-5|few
CASSTRGQSQETQYF
TGTGCCAGTAGTACTCGCGGACAGTCCCAAGAGACCCAGTACTTC
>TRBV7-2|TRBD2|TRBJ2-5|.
CASSLGKLAGKETQYF
TGTGCCAGCAGCTTAGGCAAACTAGCGGGGAAAGAGACCCAGTACTTC
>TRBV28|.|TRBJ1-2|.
CASSLSRGVYGYTF
TGTGCCAGCAGTTTATCCCGCGGGGTCTATGGCTACACCTTC
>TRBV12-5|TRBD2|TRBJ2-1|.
CASGLGTSGGYNEQFF
TGTGCTAGTGGTCTCGGGACTAGCGGGGGGTACAATGAGCAGTTCTTC
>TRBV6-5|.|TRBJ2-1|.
CASSYSRGGNEQFF
TGTGCCAGCAGTTACTCGAGGGGAGGCAATGAGCAGTTCTTC
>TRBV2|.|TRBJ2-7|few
CASSEGEGQSPYF
TGTGCCAGCAGTGAGGGCGAAGGTCAAAGTCCGTACTTC
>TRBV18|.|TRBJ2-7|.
CASSPWVGDEQYF
TGTGCCAGCTCACCATGGGTCGGGGACGAGCAGTACTTC
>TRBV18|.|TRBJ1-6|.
CASSPGTSSPLHF
TGTGCCAGCTCACCAGGGACAAGTTCACCCCTCCACTTT
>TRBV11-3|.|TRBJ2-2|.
CASSLGQGNTGELFF
TGTGCCAGCAGCTTAGGTCAGGGTAACACCGGGGAGCTGTTTTTT
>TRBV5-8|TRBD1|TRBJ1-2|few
CASSFPGTGSGYTF
TGTGCCAGCAGCTTCCCCGGGACAGGGAGTGGCTACACCTTC
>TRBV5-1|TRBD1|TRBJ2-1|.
CASSWSGQGGYNEQFF
TGCGCCAGCAGTTGGTCCGGACAGGGAGGTTACAATGAGCAGTTCTTC
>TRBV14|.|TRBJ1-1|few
CASSQDYRDTEAFF
TGTGCCAGCAGCCAAGATTACAGGGACACTGAAGCTTTCTTT
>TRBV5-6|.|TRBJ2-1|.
CASSLARNEQFF
TGTGCCAGCAGCTTGGCCAGGAATGAGCAGTTCTTC
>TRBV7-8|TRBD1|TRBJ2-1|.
CASSSRTGWDEQFF
TGTGCCAGCAGCTCGAGGACAGGGTGGGATGAGCAGTTCTTC
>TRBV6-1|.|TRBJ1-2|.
CASSEDPDYGYTF
TGTGCCAGCAGTGAAGACCCGGACTATGGCTACACCTTC
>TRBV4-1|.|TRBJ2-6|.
CASSTRGSGANVLTF
TGCGCCAGCAGCACTCGGGGTTCTGGGGCCAACGTCCTGACTTTC
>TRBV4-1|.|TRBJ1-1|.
CASSQLGLNTEAFF
TGCGCCAGCAGCCAACTGGGCTTGAACACTGAAGCTTTCTTT
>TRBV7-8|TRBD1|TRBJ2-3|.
CASSSDRYTQYF
TGTGCCAGCAGCTCGGACAGGTATACGCAGTATTTT
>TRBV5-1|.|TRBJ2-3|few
CASSLGKGGADTQYF
TGCGCCAGCAGCTTGGGAAAAGGGGGAGCAGATACGCAGTATTTT
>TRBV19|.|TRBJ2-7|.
CASSNRGQTYEQYF
TGTGCCAGTAGTAACCGGGGACAAACCTACGAGCAGTACTTC
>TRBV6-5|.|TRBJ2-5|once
CATTGAETQYF
TGTGCCACCACCGGAGCGGAGACCCAGTACTTC
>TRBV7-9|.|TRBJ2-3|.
CASSSTGKGTQYF
TGTGCCAGCAGCTCCACAGGCAAAGGTACGCAGTATTTT
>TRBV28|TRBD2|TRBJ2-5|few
CASSSPVAGETQYF
TGTGCCAGCAGTTCACCAGTAGCGGGGGAGACCCAGTACTTC
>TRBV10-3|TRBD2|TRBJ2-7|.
CATLAGPSYEQYF
TGTGCCACCCTAGCGGGCCCTTCCTACGAGCAGTACTTC
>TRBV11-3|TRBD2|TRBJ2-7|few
CASRGERGMSSYEQYF
TGTGCCAGCAGGGGCGAGCGGGGGATGAGCTCCTACGAGCAGTACTTC
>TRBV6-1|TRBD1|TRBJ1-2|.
CASSKDRAWGYTF
TGTGCCAGCAGTAAGGACAGGGCTTGGGGCTACACCTTC